Many counts were recorded for the clone carrying this T cell receptor beta chain. Antigen unknown. With 10-nucleotide random UMIs included, cDNA was synthesized by 5'RACE. Each CDR3 protein gets one entry after TCRdb re-called the 5' RACE reads with MiXCR. The sample lists around 62,000 distinct CDR3 sequences; around 4% were seen once. Unsorted libraries came from 2 million PBMCs stored at -80 °C. The data were taken from a study of neurological immune-mediated disorders. Study-wide results and limits: Sharing of CDR3 amino acid sequences among expanded clones across subjects was absent, suggesting private repertoires in all groups.

Trimming cost V 6 bases and J 1 base, with 12 bases left between them. Germline lookup yields CDR1 MNHEY and CDR2 SVGAGI. The CDR3 is 14 amino acids. Input material: PBMCs. The chain couples TRBV6-5 to TRBJ1-1; D is ambiguous. The receptor comes from a man aged 50 to 60 with multiple sclerosis. Here the CDR3 reads CASRRPWGNTEAFF. The CDR3 DNA sequence: TGTGCCAGCAGGCGCCCGTGGGGGAACACTGAAGCTTTCTTT.